The 9 T cell receptor beta chains below come from one sample, sequenced in a study of blood T cells in healthy people across ages. The use of a sample-barcoded 5' primer and a J-beta primer mix characterized a second PCR of roughly 7 to 11 cycles. TCRdb called the 5' RACE reads again in MiXCR, with one record for every CDR3 protein. The table lists over a million distinct CDR3 sequences, approximately 59% of them singletons. Sequenced sample: blood. Receptors originate from a man aged 18 to 30 in good health.

This chain links TRBV7-2 with TRBJ2-3, with D possibly being TRBD2 (6 bases). Trimming removed 6 bases from V and 14 bases from J, with 24 bases in between. The germline gives CDR1 SGHTA, CDR2 FQGNSA. This CDR3 comprises 14 residues. CDR3 residues: CASSPYPGTDSPYF. CDR3 DNA: TGTGCCAGCAGTCCCTACCCCGGGACTGACTCACCGTATTTT. The full variable domain, in which reference TRBV7-2 and TRBJ2-3 provide the parts outside the CDR3, is GAGVSQSPSNKVTEKGKDVELRCDPISGHTALYWYRQSLGQGLEFLIYFQGNSAPDKSGLPSDRFSAERTGGSVSTLTIQRTQQEDSAVYLCASSPYPGTDSPYFGPGTRLTVL.

This chain connects TRBV7-9 to TRBJ2-1, with TRBD2 as a possible D gene (6 bases). Germline V gene lookup returns CDR1 SEHNR and CDR2 FQNEAQ (reference sequence). Trimming took off 0 bases at V and 15 bases at J, with 12 bases between the two ends. The CDR3 covers 12 residues. CDR3 sequence (DNA): TGTGCCAGCAGCTTAGCGTCGTCCGGGGGGTTCTTC. Encoded protein: CASSLASSGGFF.

The gene calls are TRBV7-2 and TRBJ2-5; D uncertain. Germline V gene data show CDR1 as SGHTA and CDR2 as FQGNSA. V gave up 3 bases and J gave up 5 bases, with 10 bases separating them. This CDR3 spans 13 amino acids. The chain's CDR3 is CASSFGVWETQYF. The CDR3 nucleotides read TGTGCCAGCAGCTTTGGTGTCTGGGAGACCCAGTACTTC. Drawing the rest from reference TRBV7-2 and TRBJ2-5, the complete variable domain is GAGVSQSPSNKVTEKGKDVELRCDPISGHTALYWYRQSLGQGLEFLIYFQGNSAPDKSGLPSDRFSAERTGGSVSTLTIQRTQQEDSAVYLCASSFGVWETQYFGPGTRLLVL.

The chain has TRBV12-3 or TRBV12-4 and TRBJ2-1; D not resolved. This CDR3 is 13 amino acids long. V was clipped by 3 bases and J by 4 bases, with 7 bases between them. The CDR3, as DNA: TGTGCCAGCAGTTTTGCCGGGTACAATGAGCAGTTCTTC. This encodes CASSFAGYNEQFF.

Details on this clonotype: One end of the junction is discordant with germline, which a read error may explain. V gene TRBV7-9 combines with J gene TRBJ1-2, with D hard to call. Germline V gene data show CDR1 as SEHNR and CDR2 as FQNEAQ (reference sequence). The CDR3 consists of 12 residues. CDR3 coding DNA: TGTGCCAGCAGCTTCTCTTGGGATGGCTACACCTTT. This encodes CASSFSWDGYTF. The variable domain in full, with the rest retrieved from reference TRBV7-9 and TRBJ1-2, is DTGVSQNPRHKITKRGQNVTFRCDPISEHNRLYWYRQTLGQGPEFLTYFQNEAQLEKSRLLSDRFSAERPKGSFSTLEIQRTEQGDSAMYLCASSFSWDGYTFGSGTRLTVV.

The V call is TRBV5-5, the J call TRBJ2-7, with 7 bases that match TRBD2. Germline values: CDR1 SGHKS, CDR2 YYEKEE (reference sequence). Trimming removed 6 bases from V and 3 bases from J; junction bases left unmatched: 3. The CDR3 contains 12 residues. CDR3 sequence reads: CASTGGYYEQYF. The CDR3, as DNA: TGTGCCAGCACGGGGGGTTACTACGAGCAGTACTTC.

The chain has TRBV28 and TRBJ2-5; TRBD2 matches 9 bases. Germline CDR1 MDHEN, CDR2 SYDVKM. The CDR3 is 13 amino acids. With 5 bases clipped from V and 7 bases from J, the junction kept 5 bases outside the gene matches. In DNA, the CDR3 is TGTGCCAGCAGTCGCGGGGGGGGGCGGACCCAGTACTTC. It codes for CASSRGGGRTQYF. Combining the CDR3 with reference TRBV28 and TRBJ2-5 gives the whole variable domain DVKVTQSSRYLVKRTGEKVFLECVQDMDHENMFWYRQDPGLGLRLIYFSYDVKMKEKGDIPEGYSVSREKKERFSLILESASTNQTSMYLCASSRGGGRTQYFGPGTRLLVL.

This clonotype has only a few counts. This rearrangement joins TRBV29-1 to TRBJ2-7, with 7 bases aligning to TRBD1. This CDR3 spans 13 amino acids. Losses at the gene ends were 4 bases for V and 6 bases for J; bases not matched to a gene: 9. Germline CDR1 reads SQVTM; CDR2 reads ANQGSEA. DNA of the CDR3: TGCAGCGTTGTGAGGGACAGACCCTCCGAGCAGTACTTC. This sequence encodes CSVVRDRPSEQYF.

This clonotype was counted a few times. The chain is built from TRBV28 and TRBJ2-5; 7 bases match TRBD2. The J call could be wrong; TRBJ2-7 is a better fit for the DNA end. The CDR3 loop spans 14 amino acids. Germline loops: CDR1 MDHEN, CDR2 SYDVKM. The CDR3 sequence is CASIRTSRVDEQYF. The CDR3 nucleotides are TGTGCCAGCATCCGGACTAGTAGAGTCGACGAGCAGTACTTC.